Following are 22 T cell receptor beta chains from one sample sequenced in a study of immune heterogeneity within non-small cell lung tumors. Multiplex PCR with 32 V and 13 J primers amplified TCR beta CDR3. TCRdb called the multiplex PCR reads again in MiXCR, with one record for every CDR3 protein. In the table there are under 4,500 distinct CDR3 sequences, roughly a fifth of which are singletons. TCRs were amplified from 600 ng gDNA of bulk tumor per sample. Surgical sampling yielded several biopsies per primary tumor (spaced far apart). The study enrolled patients with untreated, newly diagnosed non-small cell lung cancer who underwent curative surgery. Sequencing was done on a sample of lung tumor tissue. The receptors come from a man between 65 and 80 years old with non-small cell lung cancer.

This clonotype turned up a few times. The chain carries TRBV9 and TRBJ2-7; D assignment may be TRBD1 or TRBD2 (5 bases each). V was shortened by 3 bases and J by 3 bases, with 16 bases between the two germline ends. CDR1 SGDLS and CDR2 YYNGEE come from the germline V gene. The CDR3 consists of 15 residues. The CDR3 protein is CASSAAPGRRYEQYF. CDR3 in DNA: TGTGCCAGCAGCGCCGCTCCGGGACGACGCTACGAGCAGTACTTC.

This clonotype is classed as medium-sized. The rearrangement uses TRBV6-2 or TRBV6-3 and TRBJ1-6; D is unresolved. CDR3 length equals 13 residues. Germline values: CDR1 MNHEY, CDR2 SVGEGT. V was shortened by 8 bases and J by 7 bases, with 12 bases between the two germline ends. The CDR3 nucleotides are TGTGCCAGCCGTCAACAGAGCAATTCACCCCTCCACTTT. As protein: CASRQQSNSPLHF.

Sample share makes this clonotype medium-sized. This rearrangement joins TRBV20-1 to TRBJ1-4; D is possibly TRBD1 (5 bases). Germline values: CDR1 DFQATT, CDR2 SNEGSKA (reference sequence). Trimming removed 5 bases from V and 7 bases from J, with 14 bases in between. CDR3 length: 13 residues. CDR3 loop: CSAFKTVSEKLFF. Written as DNA, the CDR3 is TGCAGTGCTTTTAAGACAGTCTCTGAAAAACTGTTTTTT.

By share, this clonotype counts as medium-sized. This rearrangement joins TRBV5-1 to TRBJ2-2, with D maybe TRBD1 (6 bases). Germline V gene sequence: CDR1 SGHRS, CDR2 YFSETQ. Trimming took 4 bases from V and 1 from J, leaving 11 bases between them. CDR3 length: 15 residues. DNA of the CDR3: TGCGCCAGCAGCAACCCGACAGGGAACACCGGGGAGCTGTTTTTT. Encoded protein: CASSNPTGNTGELFF.

Remarks on this clonotype: The junction departs from germline at one end; a sequencing error may be responsible. The V and J genes are TRBV5-4 and TRBJ1-1, with no clear D. The germline gives CDR1 SGHNT, CDR2 YYREEE (reference sequence). This CDR3 is built from 15 residues. CDR3 sequence (DNA): TGTGCCATCAGCTTGACTGGTGACGGGAACACTGAAGCTTTCTTT. Translating gives CAISLTGDGNTEAFF.

In this sample, this clonotype turned up a few times. The CDR3 coding sequence is TGTGCCAGCAGCCGGACGGCCAATGAGCAGTTCTTC. Its protein product is CASSRTANEQFF. The chain joins TRBV14 to TRBJ2-1; D uncertain. The germline gives CDR1 SGHDN, CDR2 FVKESK. The CDR3 loop spans 12 amino acids. V lost 4 bases and J 6 bases, leaving 7 bases between the germline ends.

This clonotype has only a few counts. This chain uses TRBV3-1 with TRBJ2-3; D not certain. Trimming removed 6 bases at V and 5 bases at J, with 12 bases between. The CDR3 is 13 residues long. Looked up from germline, CDR1 is LGHDT and CDR2 is YNNKEL (reference sequence). The CDR3 region has the DNA TGTGCCAGCAGTCGTACTATGGGAGATACGCAGTATTTT. This gives the protein CASSRTMGDTQYF.

This clonotype is classed as large (0.1 to 1%). V is TRBV10-3 and J is TRBJ2-1; D is unresolved. The CDR3 extends over 11 amino acids. Germline V gives CDR1 ENHRY, CDR2 SYGVKD. V was clipped by 2 bases and J by 8 bases, with 4 bases between them. The CDR3 loop is CAISEGYEQFF. CDR3 bases: TGTGCCATCAGTGAGGGATATGAGCAGTTCTTC.

Relative to its sample, this clonotype is large. The chain links TRBV11-2 to TRBJ1-6; D not certain. Germline V gives CDR1 SGHAT, CDR2 FQNNGV. The CDR3 loop spans 15 amino acids. V lost 2 bases to trimming and J lost 6 bases, with 11 bases between them. CDR3 in DNA: TGTGCCAGCAGCTTATATCTAGATTCTAATTCACCCCTCCACTTT. Residues: CASSLYLDSNSPLHF.

This sequence joins TRBV20-1 and TRBJ1-1, with 7 bases identical to TRBD1. Germline V gives CDR1 DFQATT, CDR2 SNEGSKA (reference sequence). This CDR3 is 14 amino acids long. The trim removed 4 bases at V and 7 bases at J, leaving 12 bases unmatched. CDR3 sequence: CSAMDRQVMGEAFF. In DNA, the CDR3 is TGCAGTGCTATGGACAGGCAGGTTATGGGTGAAGCTTTCTTT.

The chain has TRBV4-1 and TRBJ2-1, with a tentative D call TRBD2 (5 bases). The CDR3 totals 12 residues. The germline V and J ends were trimmed by 5 bases and 7 bases, with 9 bases remaining between them. From germline, CDR1 is MGHRA and CDR2 YSYEKL. CDR3 nucleotides: TGCGCCAGCAGCTGGGAGAATAATGAGCAGTTCTTC. Its protein product is CASSWENNEQFF.

Worth noting for this clonotype: Because the CDR3 is missing its conserved closing phenylalanine or tryptophan, this is likely a read error. This chain's CDR3 is CASSFRGAGTYEQYL. DNA for the CDR3: TGTGCCAGCAGTTTTAGGGGTGCCGGGACGTACGAGCAGTACTTA. The gene calls are TRBV28 and TRBJ2-7, with D perhaps assigned TRBD1 or TRBD2 (5 bases each). This CDR3 spans 15 amino acids. The V gene's germline CDR1 is MDHEN and CDR2 SYDVKM. Trimming cost V 3 bases and J 4 bases, with 16 bases left between them.

This clonotype qualifies as large. This sequence joins TRBV28 and TRBJ2-5; D might be TRBD1 or TRBD2, each matching 5 bases. CDR3 length equals 15 residues. The ends were cut back, 2 bases at V and 5 bases at J, with 15 bases in the middle. Per germline, CDR1 MDHEN and CDR2 SYDVKM. In DNA, the CDR3 is TGTGCCAGCAGTTTAAATCAGGGAGTCTATGAGACCCAGTACTTC. It encodes CASSLNQGVYETQYF.

This clonotype was counted a few times. A junction boundary mismatches the germline segment, possibly from a read error. The gene calls are TRBV20-1 and TRBJ1-6; 9 bases align to TRBD1. This CDR3 spans 18 amino acids. From germline, CDR1 is DFQATT and CDR2 SNEGSKA (reference sequence). The CDR3 DNA is TGCAGTGCTAGAGTACCTCGGGGACAGGGTTCTTATAATTCATCCCTCCACTTT. This sequence encodes CSARVPRGQGSYNSSLHF.

This clonotype is judged medium-sized. V is TRBV20-1 and J is TRBJ2-1; 9 nucleotides align to TRBD2. With 3 bases clipped from V and 6 bases from J, the junction kept 9 bases outside the gene matches. Germline V gene lookup returns CDR1 DFQATT and CDR2 SNEGSKA (reference sequence). This CDR3 is 15 amino acids long. The CDR3 spells CSARPLAGRPNEQFF. The CDR3 DNA reads TGCAGTGCTAGGCCCCTAGCGGGAAGACCCAATGAGCAGTTCTTC.

Remarks on this clonotype: A much larger clonotype is one base distant, so this may be a read error. This CDR3 reads CANRRSANEQFF. The CDR3, as DNA: TGTGCCAACAGGCGCTCGGCCAATGAGCAGTTCTTC. V and J are TRBV12-3 or TRBV12-4 and TRBJ2-1, with D maybe TRBD1 (5 bases). The CDR3 length is 12 residues. Trimming removed 10 bases from V and 6 bases from J, with 13 bases in between.

V and J are TRBV20-1 and TRBJ1-5; 7 nucleotides agree with TRBD1. Germline V gene sequence: CDR1 DFQATT, CDR2 SNEGSKA (reference sequence). V gave up 6 bases and J gave up 0 bases; unmatched junction bases: 2. There are 13 residues in the CDR3. The CDR3 DNA reads TGCAGTGCCAGGACAGGTAGCAATCAGCCCCAGCATTTT. Protein product: CSARTGSNQPQHF.

On this clonotype itself: A read error is possible here, since a much larger clone lies one base away. Lacking the conserved final phenylalanine or tryptophan, this CDR3 likely reflects a read error. V usage is TRBV20-1 and J usage is TRBJ2-7; D not resolved. This CDR3 region has 13 residues. CDR1 and CDR2 from the germline V gene are DFQATT and SNEGSKA (reference sequence). V was pared by 0 bases and J by 1 base, with 7 bases between. The CDR3 loop is CSARDGRSYEQYL. As DNA, the CDR3 is TGCAGTGCTAGAGACGGCAGATCCTACGAGCAGTACTTA.

Relative to its sample, this clonotype is medium-sized. This chain uses TRBV24-1 with TRBJ1-4, with unresolved D. Germline loops: CDR1 KGHDR, CDR2 SFDVKD. The V gene lost 1 base and the J gene lost 4 bases, with 9 bases spanning the gap. This CDR3 spans 15 amino acids. The CDR3 region is CATSDLLDLNEKLFF. As DNA, the CDR3 is TGTGCCACCAGTGATTTATTGGACCTTAATGAAAAACTGTTTTTT.

The rearrangement uses TRBV24-1 and TRBJ2-3; 8 bases agree with TRBD2. The CDR3 has 15 amino acids. With V trimmed by 5 bases and J by 5 bases, 8 bases remained unmatched. The germline V gene encodes CDR1 KGHDR and CDR2 SFDVKD. CDR3 residues: CATSADGLAVDTQYF. The CDR3 DNA follows: TGTGCCACCAGTGCCGATGGACTAGCTGTAGATACGCAGTATTTT.

A remark on this clonotype: Just one base apart from a much larger clone, this may be a read error. The chain links TRBV28 to TRBJ1-2; no definite D call. CDR3 length: 15 residues. Germline values: CDR1 MDHEN, CDR2 SYDVKM. This CDR3 reads CARSLYHFEAKGYTF. In DNA, the CDR3 is TGTGCCAGAAGTTTATACCACTTCGAGGCGAAGGGCTACACCTTC.

This chain links TRBV19 with TRBJ2-5; 7 positions match TRBD1. Unmatched junction bases numbered 3, after V lost 3 bases and J lost 2 bases. Germline CDR1 reads LNHDA; CDR2 reads SQIVND (reference sequence). The CDR3 length is 14 residues. Here the CDR3 DNA reads TGTGCCAGTAGTATCAACAGGGGACAAGAGACCCAGTACTTC. Residues: CASSINRGQETQYF.